One T cell receptor beta chain is described in this entry. As yet, its antigen is unknown. The sample originates from a study of shared clonotypes between healthy human individuals. Study observations and caveats: The genetic and exposure-history diversity represented was limited by few donors. Sampling used blood alone; tissue repertoires probably differ.

CDR3 size: 16 residues. V lost 1 base and J lost 6; bases outside the gene matches: 5. Per the germline V gene, CDR1 is SGDLS and CDR2 is YYNGEE. At the deep level, the assay was run. Replicate PCRs from sorted subsets contained roughly 200 ng DNA, which is around 30,000 T cell genomes. The method was immunoSEQ multiplex PCR; TCRdb's version includes in-frame clones alone and lacks a portion of them. The table shows about 2.4 million clones, with 93% occurring only once. This clonotype was obtained from a man between 18 and 29 years old in good health. Some clones in this sample may be carry-over from other donors' samples. What was sequenced was naive CD4+ T cells from PBMCs. Subset here: CD45RA+ positively selected. The rearrangement links TRBV9 to TRBJ2-2, with 11 positions matching TRBD1. This CDR3 is CASSVLDRGLSGELFF. As DNA, the CDR3 is TGTGCCAGCAGCGTACTGGACAGGGGGCTATCCGGGGAGCTGTTTTTT.